This is a list of T cell receptor beta chains from one sample in a study of breast tumors, draining lymph nodes, adjacent tissues. TCRdb reprocessed the multiplex PCR reads via MiXCR and lists one record per CDR3 protein. The sample includes 150,000 to 200,000 distinct CDR3 sequences, roughly a third seen only once; the top ten take around 4.5%. The sample comprised axillary lymph node tissue. These receptors originate from a female donor with breast cancer. Some clones in this sample may be carry-over from other donors' samples. CDR3s include the opening cysteine and the closing phenylalanine or tryptophan. A D gene is named only where the DNA matches it firmly. Not every row has a clone size; where given, it reads once, few, many or a size class.

size | J | D | V | DNA | CDR3
many | TRBJ2-7 | - | TRBV12-3/TRBV12-4 | TGTGCCAGCAGTCTTGGATTTGTATACGAGCAGTACTTC | CASSLGFVYEQYF
many | TRBJ2-2 | - | TRBV4-1 | TGCGCCAGCAGCCAAAGGCAATCCCCCGGGGAGCTGTTTTTT | CASSQRQSPGELFF
many | TRBJ1-5 | - | TRBV12-3/TRBV12-4 | TGTGCCAGCAGTTTCACGGGGGGTAGCAATCAGCCCCAGCATTTT | CASSFTGGSNQPQHF
many | TRBJ2-5 | - | TRBV7-9 | TGTGCCAGCCTCAAGGGGGGGGCCGCAGAGACCCAGTACTTC | CASLKGGAAETQYF
many | TRBJ2-7 | TRBD1 | TRBV2 | TGTGCCAGCAGTGAAGGGGCAGGGGGCATTACCTACGAGCAGTACTTC | CASSEGAGGITYEQYF
- | TRBJ1-6 | - | TRBV7-3 | TGTGCCAGCGGATTAGATCTGGGGTTTAATTCACCCCTCCACTTT | CASGLDLGFNSPLHF
many | TRBJ2-2 | TRBD1 | TRBV12-3/TRBV12-4 | TGTGCCAGCACCAACCCGGGACAGGGCGGTTCCGGGGAGCTGTTTTTT | CASTNPGQGGSGELFF
many | TRBJ1-5 | TRBD1 | TRBV2 | TGTGCCAGCAGAGAACACAGGGGGCTTAACCAGCCCCAGCATTTT | CASREHRGLNQPQHF
many | TRBJ2-1 | - | TRBV7-9 | TGTGCCAGCAGCTTAGTCCACAATGAGCAGTTCTTC | CASSLVHNEQFF
- | TRBJ2-7 | TRBD1 | TRBV12-3/TRBV12-4 | TGTGCCAGCGGTTTGGGGACAGCCTCCTACGAGCGGTACTTC | CASGLGTASYERYF
- | TRBJ2-5 | - | TRBV2 | - | CASKEQGTFYEKLFFGSGTQYF
many | TRBJ2-5 | - | TRBV11-2 | TGTGCCAGCAGCAGGGGGGCGGGACCCCAAGAGACCCAGTACTTC | CASSRGAGPQETQYF
many | TRBJ1-2 | - | TRBV13 | TGTGCCAGCAGCTTGCTCGACTATGGCTACACCTTC | CASSLLDYGYTF